The 27 T cell receptor beta chains reported below all come from one sample, sequenced in a study of cytomegalovirus exposure and HLA in healthy donors. Both 60 Vbeta primers and 13 Jbeta primers went into the PCR. Generated by immunoSEQ multiplex PCR, the TCRdb table keeps only in-frame clones and is missing some. Of over 150,000 clones listed, around three quarters are singletons. The sequencing input was PBMCs. These receptors were obtained from a young man in good health and CMV-seropositive.

This clone has more than one count but fewer than ten. Other DNA sequences from this sample encode an identical CDR3 as well. The chain couples TRBV6-5 to TRBJ2-7; 9 bases align to TRBD1. CDR3 size: 15 residues. V trimming: 3 bases; J trimming: 2 bases; junction bases outside the gene matches: 5. Germline CDR1 and CDR2: MNHEY and SVGAGI. The DNA for the CDR3 is TGTGCCAGCAGTTATCGCGGACAGGGGACCTACGAGCAGTACTTC. Protein sequence: CASSYRGQGTYEQYF.

This sequence joins TRBV12-2 and TRBJ2-1; TRBD2 is the table's D call and was not checked against the DNA. TRBV12-2 is reported as a pseudogene. This CDR3 has 15 amino acids. CDR3 amino acids: CASRFKTSGGHWQFF. The CDR3 DNA is TGTGCAAGTCGCTTCAAGACTAGCGGGGGGCATTGGCAGTTCTTC.

The chain combines TRBV5-1 with TRBJ2-5; D is perhaps TRBD2 (6 bases). Trimming took 2 bases from V and 5 from J, leaving 13 bases between them. CDR1 is SGHRS and CDR2 is YFSETQ in the germline V gene. This CDR3 has 14 amino acids. CDR3 bases: TGCGCCAGCAGCTTCGGACTAAGATCGGAGACCCAGTACTTC. It is translated as CASSFGLRSETQYF.

This sequence joins TRBV30 and TRBJ2-2; D not certain. The CDR3 sequence is 13 residues long. Trimming removed 2 bases from V and 6 bases from J, with 10 bases in between. Germline lookup yields CDR1 GTSNPN and CDR2 SVGIG (reference sequence). In DNA form, the CDR3 reads TGTGCCTGGAGTCGCAGGTCACCCGGGGAGCTGTTTTTT. Amino acids: CAWSRRSPGELFF.

This chain connects TRBV19 to TRBJ1-1; D not certain. The CDR3 totals 15 residues. Germline V gene lookup returns CDR1 LNHDA and CDR2 SQIVND (reference sequence). Trimming cost V 0 bases and J 0 bases, with 8 bases left between them. The CDR3 reads CASSIDQRLNTEAFF. CDR3 nucleotide sequence: TGTGCCAGTAGTATAGATCAGCGACTGAACACTGAAGCTTTCTTT. The full variable domain, with the rest looked up from reference TRBV19 and TRBJ1-1, is DGGITQSPKYLFRKEGQNVTLSCEQNLNHDAMYWYRQDPGQGLRLIYYSQIVNDFQKGDIAEGYSVSREKKESFPLTVTSAQKNPTAFYLCASSIDQRLNTEAFFGQGTRLTVV.

The CDR3 DNA is TGCGCCAGCAGCCAGAGCTTCGGGGGGGTTCAAGAGACCCAGTACTTC. Its translation: CASSQSFGGVQETQYF. The chain uses TRBV4-1 and TRBJ2-5, with TRBD2 matching over 8 bases. CDR1 and CDR2 from the germline V gene are MGHRA and YSYEKL. The V and J ends lost 3 bases and 2 bases, in that order; junction bases with no gene match: 8. The CDR3 consists of 16 residues.

The chain has TRBV6-5 and TRBJ2-7, with a weak D call TRBD1 (5 bases). The CDR3 is made up of 12 amino acids. V was shortened by 6 bases and J by 5 bases, with 11 bases between the two germline ends. Per germline, CDR1 MNHEY and CDR2 SVGAGI. CDR3 sequence reads: CASSPDSDEQYF. CDR3 sequence (DNA): TGTGCCAGCAGCCCAGACAGCGACGAGCAGTACTTC.

This chain connects TRBV9 to TRBJ2-7; TRBD2 matches at 10 bases. This CDR3 contains 15 residues. Germline assignment: CDR1 SGDLS and CDR2 YYNGEE. Trimming removed 0 bases from V and 5 bases from J; junction bases left unmatched: 5. The CDR3 here is CASSVGAGGLDEQYF. The DNA of the CDR3 is TGTGCCAGCAGCGTAGGAGCGGGGGGGCTTGACGAGCAGTACTTC.

The J gene is TRBJ2-7, the V gene TRBV28, with 11 bases fitting TRBD2. From germline, CDR1 is MDHEN and CDR2 SYDVKM. The junction had 10 bases not matched to a gene; V was cut back by 3 bases and J by 9 bases. This CDR3 is 15 amino acids long. The CDR3 region is CASSFALAGGRGQYF. The DNA of the CDR3 is TGTGCCAGCAGTTTCGCCCTAGCGGGGGGCCGAGGGCAGTACTTC.

The chain couples TRBV27 to TRBJ2-7, with D possibly being TRBD1 (9 bases). Trimming took off 4 bases at V and 3 bases at J, with 22 bases between the two ends. The CDR3 totals 17 residues. Germline lookup yields CDR1 MNHEY and CDR2 SMNVEV (reference sequence). CDR3 protein: CASSSYAGGQGFYEQYF. In nucleotides, the CDR3 is TGTGCCAGCAGTTCCTACGCGGGGGGACAGGGTTTCTACGAGCAGTACTTC.

This clone was picked up one time. This chain joins TRBV7-9 and TRBJ2-7; D uncertain. Germline assignment: CDR1 SEHNR and CDR2 FQNEAQ (reference sequence). V lost 5 bases and J 5 bases, leaving 16 bases between the germline ends. This CDR3 is built from 14 residues. The DNA of the CDR3 is TGTGCCAGCAGCCTAGGTCGGGTTATCGACGAGCAGTACTTC. It specifies CASSLGRVIDEQYF.

This chain uses TRBV6-5 with TRBJ2-3, with 14 bases that match TRBD2. Losses at the gene ends were 8 bases for V and 1 base for J; bases not matched to a gene: 2. Germline V gene sequence: CDR1 MNHEY, CDR2 SVGAGI. The CDR3 loop spans 15 amino acids. This chain's CDR3 is CASAGLAGGTDTQYF. For the CDR3, the DNA is TGTGCCAGCGCGGGACTAGCGGGGGGCACAGATACGCAGTATTTT.

The chain carries TRBV7-9 and TRBJ2-5; no firm D call. Germline V gene data show CDR1 as SEHNR and CDR2 as FQNEAQ (reference sequence). Trimming took off 0 bases at V and 2 bases at J, with 4 bases between the two ends. The length of the CDR3 is 13 residues. The CDR3 loop reads CASSLALQETQYF. For the CDR3, the DNA is TGTGCCAGCAGCTTAGCTCTGCAAGAGACCCAGTACTTC.

This chain links TRBV28 with TRBJ2-5; TRBD2 agrees at 9 bases. V trimming: 0 bases; J trimming: 4 bases; junction bases outside the gene matches: 6. The V gene's germline CDR1 is MDHEN and CDR2 SYDVKM. The CDR3 extends over 16 amino acids. CDR3: CASSLWVAGAGETQYF. CDR3 nucleotide sequence: TGTGCCAGCAGTTTATGGGTAGCGGGGGCCGGAGAGACCCAGTACTTC.

This clone came up a few times. The gene calls are TRBV5-6 and TRBJ2-7; D gene ambiguous. The V end was cut by 4 bases, the J end by 1 base, with 3 bases between. CDR1 and CDR2 (germline): SGHDT, YYEEEE. The CDR3 loop spans 11 amino acids. The CDR3 region is CASSQSYEQYF. DNA for the CDR3: TGTGCCAGCAGCCAATCCTACGAGCAGTACTTC.

The J gene is TRBJ1-5, the V gene TRBV28, with 10 bases that match TRBD1. With V trimmed by 6 bases and J by 1 base, 15 bases remained unmatched. This CDR3 region has 19 residues. The germline CDR1 and CDR2 sequences are MDHEN and SYDVKM. The CDR3 sequence: CASRNNGQGGFQSNQPQHF. In nucleotides, the CDR3 is TGTGCCAGCAGGAACAACGGACAGGGGGGGTTTCAAAGCAATCAGCCCCAGCATTTT.

The V call is TRBV29-1, the J call TRBJ2-2; D gene unclear. CDR3 length: 12 amino acids. Germline lookup yields CDR1 SQVTM and CDR2 ANQGSEA. V gave up 7 bases and J gave up 5 bases, with 11 bases separating them. In DNA, the CDR3 is TGCAGCGCCGAGAGGCAGACCGGGGAGCTGTTTTTT. This codes for CSAERQTGELFF.

The chain couples TRBV6-4 to TRBJ2-7, with a possible D match to TRBD1 (5 bases). CDR1 and CDR2 from the germline V gene are MRHNA and SNTAGT. Trimming left V 1 base short and J 7 bases short, with 8 bases between. The CDR3 spans 12 residues. This chain's CDR3 is CASSDYKGEQYF. The CDR3, as DNA: TGTGCCAGCAGTGACTACAAGGGGGAGCAGTACTTC.

The V gene is TRBV6-6, the J gene TRBJ1-4; 9 bases map to TRBD1. CDR1 and CDR2 (germline): MNHNY, SVGAGI (reference sequence). This CDR3 spans 16 amino acids. V shed 6 bases and J 8 bases; nucleotides not matched to a gene: 13. The CDR3 sequence is CASRPRQGGQLEKLFF. The CDR3 coding sequence is TGTGCCAGCAGGCCTAGACAGGGGGGGCAGTTGGAAAAACTGTTTTTT.

The chain employs TRBV9 and TRBJ2-7; D is ambiguous. V shed 0 bases and J shed 2 bases, with 9 bases lying between them. This CDR3 is 14 amino acids long. Germline V CDR1 and CDR2: SGDLS, YYNGEE. The CDR3: CASSVDIGAYEQYF. The CDR3 nucleotides read TGTGCCAGCAGCGTAGATATAGGAGCCTACGAGCAGTACTTC.

This sequence joins TRBV5-4 and TRBJ2-2; 11 nucleotides align to TRBD1. The CDR3 consists of 18 residues. CDR1 is SGHNT and CDR2 is YYREEE in the germline V gene (reference sequence). V gave up 5 bases and J gave up 3 bases; unmatched junction bases: 12. CDR3: CASRKLGGTGGDTGELFF. The CDR3 region has the DNA TGTGCCAGCAGAAAATTAGGCGGGACAGGGGGAGACACCGGGGAGCTGTTTTTT.

The J gene is TRBJ2-7, the V gene TRBV11-2; D uncertain. Between the trimmed V and J ends, which lost 5 bases and 3 bases, there was a span of 17 bases. The CDR3 has 15 residues. CDR1 and CDR2 (germline): SGHAT, FQNNGV. CDR3 DNA sequence: TGTGCCAGCAGCCACGGAGCCTCGGTGGTCTACGAGCAGTACTTC. Translation: CASSHGASVVYEQYF.

The chain employs TRBV9 and TRBJ1-1; weak D call: TRBD1 (5 bases). V lost 4 bases to trimming and J lost 1 base, with 17 bases between them. The CDR3 has 16 residues. In germline, CDR1 is SGDLS, CDR2 YYNGEE. CDR3 region: CASSPPAEGSNTEAFF. The CDR3 DNA follows: TGTGCCAGCAGCCCACCGGCGGAGGGGTCGAACACTGAAGCTTTCTTT.

The chain recombines TRBV7-3 with TRBJ2-2; no definite D call. V was cut by 2 bases and J by 1 base, with 14 bases left in between. The germline V gene encodes CDR1 SGHTA and CDR2 FQGTGA. The CDR3 extends over 17 amino acids. In DNA, the CDR3 is TGTGCCAGCAGCTTATTCTCCATTCCGGGGAACACCGGGGAGCTGTTTTTT. This encodes CASSLFSIPGNTGELFF.

Turning to this clone: Other DNA sequences in the same sample also yield this CDR3. The chain joins TRBV14 to TRBJ2-2; TRBD1 is a possible D gene (6 bases). V was pared by 4 bases and J by 8 bases, with 11 bases between. Per germline, CDR1 SGHDN and CDR2 FVKESK. This CDR3 comprises 13 residues. Here the CDR3 reads CASSPRTAGELFF. The DNA for the CDR3 is TGTGCCAGCAGCCCGAGGACAGCGGGGGAGCTGTTTTTT.

The chain is built from TRBV6-5 and TRBJ2-7, with 8 bases matching TRBD1. This CDR3 comprises 14 residues. Germline V CDR1 and CDR2: MNHEY, SVGAGI. Trimming removed 7 bases from V and 0 bases from J; junction bases left unmatched: 5. CDR3 protein: CASINTGGSYEQYF. For the CDR3, the DNA is TGTGCCAGCATAAACACAGGGGGCTCCTACGAGCAGTACTTC.

Concerning this clone itself: One junction end does not reproduce the germline sequence, and a read error may be involved. The chain carries TRBV6-5 and TRBJ2-5, with D tentatively TRBD2 (5 bases). Germline CDR1 reads MNHEY; CDR2 reads SVGAGI. The CDR3 extends over 15 amino acids. For the CDR3, the DNA is TGTGCCAGCAGCGGAGCGGAAGAAGCACAAGAGGCCCAGTACTTC. Its protein product is CASSGAEEAQEAQYF.